This entry lists 17 T cell receptor beta chains sequenced from one sample in a study of early stage breast cancer tumors. The protocol was immunoSEQ multiplex PCR, while the TCRdb copy is restricted to in-frame clones and leaves out a portion. The sample has about 5,400 clones, 65% to 80% seen once. The sequenced sample consisted of breast tumor tissue. The receptors stem from a person between 55 and 69 years old with breast cancer.

CDR3: CASSLTGGGGNTEAFF. Written as DNA, the CDR3 is TGTGCCAGTAGTCTAACAGGGGGAGGAGGGAACACTGAAGCTTTCTTT. V and J are TRBV19 and TRBJ1-1, with 8 bases aligning to TRBD1. CDR1 LNHDA and CDR2 SQIVND come from the germline V gene (reference sequence). Trimming removed 5 bases from V and 1 base from J; junction bases left unmatched: 9. The CDR3 loop spans 16 amino acids.

The J gene is TRBJ1-1, the V gene TRBV7-3; 9 bases match TRBD1. With V trimmed by 0 bases and J by 4 bases, 0 bases remained unmatched. Germline CDR1 reads SGHTA; CDR2 reads FQGTGA. The CDR3 runs to 14 residues. CDR3 DNA: TGTGCCAGCAGCTTAACGGACAGGGGCACTGAAGCTTTCTTT. As protein: CASSLTDRGTEAFF.

J is TRBJ1-1 and V is TRBV6-5, with D hard to call. CDR3 length: 14 amino acids. CDR1 MNHEY and CDR2 SVGAGI come from the germline V gene. V lost 0 bases and J 3 bases, leaving 8 bases between the germline ends. The CDR3 reads CASSYSGDHTEAFF. In DNA, the CDR3 is TGTGCCAGCAGTTACTCCGGGGATCACACTGAAGCTTTCTTT.

The sample holds one count of this clone. The V call is TRBV10-3, the J call TRBJ2-1, with D perhaps TRBD2 (5 bases). The CDR3 contains 13 residues. The germline gives CDR1 ENHRY, CDR2 SYGVKD. V dropped 6 bases and J dropped 5 bases, with 11 bases sitting between them. For the CDR3, the DNA is TGTGCCATCAGCGGACTGGGAGACAATGAGCAGTTCTTC. Protein sequence: CAISGLGDNEQFF.

The chain uses TRBV5-1 and TRBJ2-5, with 9 bases matching TRBD1. The CDR3 sequence is 15 residues long. Looked up from germline, CDR1 is SGHRS and CDR2 is YFSETQ. Trimming at V came to 5 bases and at J to 4 bases, leaving 9 bases not matched to a gene. This CDR3 is CASSGTGGWSETQYF. CDR3 DNA: TGCGCCAGCAGTGGTACAGGGGGCTGGTCAGAGACCCAGTACTTC. Looking up the rest from reference TRBV5-1 and TRBJ2-5 gives the full variable domain: KAGVTQTPRYLIKTRGQQVTLSCSPISGHRSVSWYQQTPGQGLQFLFEYFSETQRNKGNFPGRFSGRQFSNSRSEMNVSTLELGDSALYLCASSGTGGWSETQYFGPGTRLLVL.

A single count supports this clone. This sequence joins TRBV9 and TRBJ2-3; 9 bases match TRBD2. The CDR3 has 15 amino acids. The V segment lost 3 bases and the J segment 0 bases; nucleotides outside the gene matches: 2. CDR1 SGDLS and CDR2 YYNGEE come from the germline V gene. The CDR3 spells CASSGLAGSTDTQYF. The CDR3 nucleotides read TGTGCCAGCAGCGGCCTAGCGGGGAGCACAGATACGCAGTATTTT.

This clone was seen a single time. The chain employs TRBV7-2 and TRBJ2-1, with 15 bases matching TRBD2. The CDR3 has 15 amino acids. V was clipped by 6 bases and J by 7 bases; unmatched bases: 4. Germline V gene sequence: CDR1 SGHTA, CDR2 FQGNSA. CDR3 in amino acids: CASRAGTSGGNEQFF. The DNA of the CDR3 is TGTGCCAGCAGGGCCGGGACTAGCGGGGGGAATGAGCAGTTCTTC.

This chain uses TRBV27 with TRBJ2-1, with D uncertain. V lost 3 bases and J lost 0, with 9 bases in between. There are 15 residues in the CDR3. Per the germline V gene, CDR1 is MNHEY and CDR2 is SMNVEV (reference sequence). The CDR3 loop is CASSFAPSSYNEQFF. The CDR3 nucleotides are TGTGCCAGCAGTTTTGCGCCTAGCTCCTACAATGAGCAGTTCTTC.

This clone was seen once. This sequence joins TRBV28 and TRBJ2-1; D is tentatively TRBD1 or TRBD2 (5 bases each). The CDR3 runs 18 residues. The germline CDR1 and CDR2 sequences are MDHEN and SYDVKM. Trimming pared 6 bases from V and 0 bases from J, leaving 21 bases between. The CDR3 region is CASSLIVGTLSSYNEQFF. The CDR3 DNA sequence: TGTGCCAGCAGCCTAATCGTGGGGACCCTGAGCTCCTACAATGAGCAGTTCTTC.

The chain employs TRBV2 and TRBJ1-1, with D unresolved. This CDR3 is built from 13 residues. CDR1 and CDR2 from the germline V gene are SNHLY and FYNNEI. V lost 7 bases and J lost 1, with 10 bases in between. The CDR3 is CASITDTNTEAFF. CDR3 in DNA: TGTGCCAGCATCACCGACACGAACACTGAAGCTTTCTTT.

This clone was counted between two and nine times. J is TRBJ1-2 and V is TRBV7-9; TRBD1 might be the D (5 bases). V was pared by 5 bases and J by 0 bases, with 16 bases between. The germline CDR1 and CDR2 sequences are SEHNR and FQNEAQ (reference sequence). The CDR3 is 16 amino acids. This CDR3 is CASSQGTGVANYGYTF. The DNA of the CDR3 is TGTGCCAGCAGCCAAGGGACCGGGGTCGCTAACTATGGCTACACCTTC.

This clone appeared a few times. The CDR3 region is CASSQGGQPQHF. In nucleotides, the CDR3 is TGTGCCAGCAGCCAAGGGGGTCAGCCCCAGCATTTT. The V gene is TRBV4-2, the J gene TRBJ1-5; D gene ambiguous. The CDR3 spans 12 residues. The germline CDR1 and CDR2 sequences are LGHNA and YNFKEQ. Trimming removed 1 base from V and 6 bases from J, with 4 bases in between.

Turning to this clone: The junction departs from germline at one end; a sequencing error may be responsible. The chain carries TRBV28 and TRBJ2-7; possibly TRBD2 for D (6 bases). This CDR3 comprises 15 residues. Germline V gives CDR1 MDHEN, CDR2 SYDVKM. CDR3 residues: CASSFGGLSSYGQYF. In nucleotides, the CDR3 is TGTGCCAGCAGTTTCGGAGGGTTGAGCTCCTACGGGCAGTACTTC.

The chain couples TRBV7-9 to TRBJ2-7, with 7 bases aligning to TRBD1. Germline V gives CDR1 SEHNR, CDR2 FQNEAQ (reference sequence). With 5 bases clipped from V and 3 bases from J, the junction kept 10 bases outside the gene matches. CDR3 length: 15 residues. The DNA for the CDR3 is TGTGCCAGCAGCCTGGCCATAGACAGGGACTACGAGCAGTACTTC. It translates to CASSLAIDRDYEQYF.

The rearrangement uses TRBV18 and TRBJ1-2; 7 bases align to TRBD1. Germline CDR1 KGHSH, CDR2 LQKENI. CDR3 length: 15 amino acids. V was clipped by 0 bases and J by 6 bases; unmatched bases: 7. The CDR3 DNA reads TGTGCCAGCTCACCACCTGGACAGGAGTTCAATGGCTACACCTTC. It encodes CASSPPGQEFNGYTF.

This clone appeared a few times. The genes are TRBV5-1 and TRBJ2-7; D is perhaps TRBD1 or TRBD2 (5 bases each). This CDR3 is built from 15 residues. Between the trimmed V and J ends, which lost 0 bases and 2 bases, there was a span of 12 bases. CDR1 is SGHRS and CDR2 is YFSETQ in the germline V gene. Written as DNA, the CDR3 is TGCGCCAGCAGCTTGGGGGGAAGGGGAGCCTACGAGCAGTACTTC. This encodes CASSLGGRGAYEQYF. Full variable domain (outside the CDR3, taken from reference TRBV5-1 and TRBJ2-7): KAGVTQTPRYLIKTRGQQVTLSCSPISGHRSVSWYQQTPGQGLQFLFEYFSETQRNKGNFPGRFSGRQFSNSRSEMNVSTLELGDSALYLCASSLGGRGAYEQYFGPGTRLTVT.

The chain recombines TRBV5-1 with TRBJ2-1, with 10 bases lining up with TRBD2. Germline CDR1 is SGHRS and CDR2 is YFSETQ. J gave up 6 bases and V 0 bases, and 3 bases lay outside the gene matches. The CDR3 covers 15 residues. CDR3 loop: CASSLVVAGGNEQFF. CDR3 in DNA: TGCGCCAGCAGCTTGGTGGTAGCGGGAGGCAATGAGCAGTTCTTC. The full variable domain, with the rest looked up from reference TRBV5-1 and TRBJ2-1, is KAGVTQTPRYLIKTRGQQVTLSCSPISGHRSVSWYQQTPGQGLQFLFEYFSETQRNKGNFPGRFSGRQFSNSRSEMNVSTLELGDSALYLCASSLVVAGGNEQFFGPGTRLTVL.